This T cell receptor (beta chain) was profiled in a study of human thymus T cells. Assay: immunoSEQ multiplex PCR; the TCRdb copy retains only in-frame clones and omits some. This sample has about 78,000 clones, with just over 95% found just once. The CDR3 is made up of 15 amino acids. Looked up from germline, CDR1 is MNHNS and CDR2 is SASEGT. V lost 0 bases and J 2 bases, leaving 11 bases between the germline ends. From resections taken during corrective heart surgery, the thymus tissue was obtained. The TCR sequence derives from a boy under two years old with a congenital heart defect but otherwise immunologically healthy. The J gene is TRBJ2-7, the V gene TRBV6-1; D is undetermined. The sample was thymus tissue. CDR3 DNA sequence: TGTGCCAGCAGTGAAGCGCCCACCAGCGCCTACGAGCAGTACTTC. This translates into CASSEAPTSAYEQYF.